One sample yielded the 5 T cell receptor beta chains listed below, sequenced in a study of blood T cell repertoires in COVID-19. Assay used: immunoSEQ multiplex PCR; TCRdb lists only in-frame clones, some missing. Of about 70,000 clones listed, about 70% were seen once; the top ten hold 25% to 30%. Sample: peripheral blood. The receptors here all came from an elderly woman with active or convalescent COVID-19.

This clone appeared a few times. The chain has TRBV5-5 and TRBJ2-2; possible D gene TRBD1, 6 bases. The CDR3 contains 15 residues. V was cut by 1 base and J by 0 bases, with 7 bases left in between. Germline CDR1 is SGHKS and CDR2 is YYEKEE (reference sequence). DNA for the CDR3: TGTGCCAGCAGCTTGACAGGGTCGAACACCGGGGAGCTGTTTTTT. Its translation: CASSLTGSNTGELFF.

The V call is TRBV7-8, the J call TRBJ2-7; TRBD1 might be the D (6 bases). V gave up 5 bases and J gave up 1 base, with 24 bases separating them. The CDR3 spans 18 residues. Germline CDR1 and CDR2: SGHVS and FQNEAQ. CDR3: CASSPEGVQQGASYEQYF. CDR3 bases: TGTGCCAGCAGCCCCGAGGGGGTTCAACAGGGCGCGTCCTACGAGCAGTACTTC. Full variable domain (remainder filled in from reference TRBV7-8 and TRBJ2-7): GAGVSQSPRYKVAKRGQDVALRCDPISGHVSLFWYQQALGQGPEFLTYFQNEAQLDKSGLPSDRFFAERPEGSVSTLKIQRTQQEDSAVYLCASSPEGVQQGASYEQYFGPGTRLTVT.

V usage is TRBV11-3 and J usage is TRBJ2-2; no reliable D call. V lost 1 base and J lost 6, with 6 bases in between. The CDR3 sequence is 13 residues long. In germline, CDR1 is SGHNT, CDR2 YENEEA. The CDR3: CASSLASAGELFF. The CDR3 region has the DNA TGTGCCAGCAGCTTAGCGTCAGCCGGGGAGCTGTTTTTT.

This sequence joins TRBV7-2 and TRBJ1-2, with 9 nucleotides matching TRBD1. The CDR3 consists of 13 residues. CDR1 is SGHTA, CDR2 FQGNSA, per germline. J gave up 8 bases and V 5 bases, and 6 bases lay outside the gene matches. CDR3 amino acids: CASSAGTGKGYTF. The CDR3 DNA is TGTGCCAGCAGCGCTGGGACAGGGAAAGGCTACACCTTC.

This clone was counted once. The V and J genes are TRBV6-5 and TRBJ2-1; 12 positions agree with TRBD2. The CDR3 consists of 13 residues. The junction had 6 bases not matched to a gene; V was cut back by 8 bases and J by 10 bases. The germline CDR1 and CDR2 sequences are MNHEY and SVGAGI. The CDR3 bases are TGTGCCAGCCTAGCGGGGGGGCCAACCGAGCAGTTCTTC. It encodes CASLAGGPTEQFF.